This T cell receptor beta chain was sequenced in a study of shared clonotypes between healthy human individuals. Study in general: Aged between 18 and 49, the donors were a couple of women and three men.

Clones were sequenced by immunoSEQ multiplex PCR, and TCRdb holds only the in-frame ones, with some missing. The table shows 600,000 to 750,000 clones, with 72% occurring only once. Study results and caveats: It was expected that sequencing depth would affect clonotype sharing among donors.

A word on this clone: The antigen is undetermined.

The CDR3 extends over 13 amino acids. Trimming stripped 2 bases from V and 1 base from J, with 5 bases between. Germline CDR1 and CDR2: KGHSH and LQKENI. The receptor's source is a woman in her twenties or thirties in good health. Sequences were obtained from memory CD4+ T cells sorted from blood. Subset of the sample: CD45RA-negative fraction. The V call is TRBV18, the J call TRBJ1-1; D unresolved. This CDR3 reads CASSPSSNTEAFF. The DNA of the CDR3 is TGTGCCAGCTCACCATCGTCGAACACTGAAGCTTTCTTT.